This T cell receptor (beta chain) came from a study of shared clonotypes between healthy human individuals. Trimming took 6 bases from V and 3 from J, leaving 15 bases between them. This CDR3 is built from 14 residues. CDR1 SNHLY and CDR2 FYNNEI come from the germline V gene. Assay: immunoSEQ multiplex PCR; the TCRdb copy retains only in-frame clones and omits some. The data show 1,400,000 or so clones, with just under 99% seen just once and 0.36% held by the top ten. V is TRBV2 and J is TRBJ2-7; TRBD1 might be the D (5 bases). The sequenced sample consisted of naive CD4+ T cells sorted from blood. This sample's subset: CD45RA+ positively selected. This TCR came from a man aged 25 to 40 in good health. The CDR3 nucleotides are TGTGCCAGCAGGCGCAGGGTAACAAACTACGAGCAGTACTTC. Protein product: CASRRRVTNYEQYF.